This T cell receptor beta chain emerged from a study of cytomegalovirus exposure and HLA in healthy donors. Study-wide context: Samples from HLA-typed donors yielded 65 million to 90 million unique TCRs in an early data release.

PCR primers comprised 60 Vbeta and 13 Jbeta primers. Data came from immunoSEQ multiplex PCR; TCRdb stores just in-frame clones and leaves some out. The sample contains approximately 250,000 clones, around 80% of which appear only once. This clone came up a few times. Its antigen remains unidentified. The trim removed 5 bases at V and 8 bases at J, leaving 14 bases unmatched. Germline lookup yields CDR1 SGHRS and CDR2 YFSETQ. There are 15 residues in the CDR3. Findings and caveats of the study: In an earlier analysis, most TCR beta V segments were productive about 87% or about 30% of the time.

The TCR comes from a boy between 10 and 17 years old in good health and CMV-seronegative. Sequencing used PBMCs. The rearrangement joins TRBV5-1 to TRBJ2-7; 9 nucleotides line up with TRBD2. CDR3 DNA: TGCGCCAGCAGGCCTACTAGCGGGCCGGCCCGACAGCAGTACTTC. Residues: CASRPTSGPARQQYF. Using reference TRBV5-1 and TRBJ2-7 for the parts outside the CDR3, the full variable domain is KAGVTQTPRYLIKTRGQQVTLSCSPISGHRSVSWYQQTPGQGLQFLFEYFSETQRNKGNFPGRFSGRQFSNSRSEMNVSTLELGDSALYLCASRPTSGPARQQYFGPGTRLTVT.